One and the same sample provided the 19 T cell receptor beta chains below, sequenced in a study of control samples from healthy donors and cancer patients. The repertoire was sequenced with immunoSEQ multiplex PCR; TCRdb's copy has only in-frame clones and lacks some. Here the sample spans tens of thousands of clones, approximately 89% being singletons. The sample taken for sequencing was PBMCs. Receptors originate from a man in his forties with colorectal cancer.

The J gene is TRBJ1-4, the V gene TRBV19; a weak D match, TRBD1 (5 bases). The ends were cut back, 3 bases at V and 0 bases at J, with 11 bases in the middle. CDR3 length equals 16 residues. Germline V CDR1 and CDR2: LNHDA, SQIVND (reference sequence). The CDR3: CASSILGGTTNEKLFF. The DNA of the CDR3 is TGTGCCAGTAGTATCCTCGGGGGGACAACTAATGAAAAACTGTTTTTT.

The CDR3 is CASSLEAGSHNEQFF. The DNA for the CDR3 is TGCGCCAGCAGCTTGGAAGCGGGTTCACACAATGAGCAGTTCTTC. The chain combines TRBV5-1 with TRBJ2-1; TRBD2 might be the D (6 bases). The length of the CDR3 is 15 residues. The V and J ends lost 0 bases and 5 bases respectively, with 12 bases between them. The germline V gene has CDR1 SGHRS and CDR2 YFSETQ.

V and J are TRBV19 and TRBJ1-5, with D uncertain. This CDR3 comprises 14 residues. The germline gives CDR1 LNHDA, CDR2 SQIVND (reference sequence). The V and J ends lost 2 bases and 1 base respectively, with 6 bases between them. Here the CDR3 reads CASSIFGSNQPQHF. The DNA of the CDR3 is TGTGCCAGTAGTATATTCGGCAGCAATCAGCCCCAGCATTTT.

The table lists this clone with a few counts. The chain uses TRBV6-6 and TRBJ2-3; TRBD1 agrees at 8 bases. The CDR3 contains 17 residues. Germline assignment: CDR1 MNHNY and CDR2 SVGAGI (reference sequence). With 5 bases clipped from V and 0 bases from J, the junction kept 10 bases outside the gene matches. CDR3 DNA sequence: TGTGCCAGCAGTCCCCGGACAGGGCACCCTAGCACAGATACGCAGTATTTT. Amino acids: CASSPRTGHPSTDTQYF.

The chain uses TRBV4-1 and TRBJ2-7, with D possibly matching TRBD1 (5 bases). Germline CDR1 and CDR2: MGHRA and YSYEKL. The CDR3 length is 15 residues. V lost 2 bases and J lost 6, with 17 bases in between. CDR3 protein: CASSQLTVPSSEQYF. The CDR3 region has the DNA TGCGCCAGCAGCCAATTGACAGTTCCCAGCTCCGAGCAGTACTTC.

The chain carries TRBV19 and TRBJ2-3, with 10 bases that match TRBD1. CDR3 length: 13 residues. Germline V gene sequence: CDR1 LNHDA, CDR2 SQIVND (reference sequence). V lost 7 bases and J lost 4; bases outside the gene matches: 2. For the CDR3, the DNA is TGTGCCAGTATTGGGACAGGGGCAGATACGCAGTATTTT. Translation gives CASIGTGADTQYF.

V usage is TRBV28 and J usage is TRBJ2-7; possibly TRBD2 for D (6 bases). Trimming removed 4 bases at V and 2 bases at J, with 33 bases between. Germline loops: CDR1 MDHEN, CDR2 SYDVKM. The CDR3 consists of 21 residues. Here the CDR3 DNA reads TGTGCCAGCAGTTCCTATAATTTCCTTTCTAGCGACATCCTCGTAACCTACGAGCAGTACTTC. This encodes CASSSYNFLSSDILVTYEQYF.

As concerns this clone: Other DNA sequences in the same sample also yield this CDR3. The J gene is TRBJ2-7, the V gene TRBV7-9; D is tentatively TRBD1 or TRBD2 (5 bases each). The CDR3 covers 16 residues. The V end lost 0 bases, the J end lost 1 base, and 13 bases lay between the germline ends. Looked up from germline, CDR1 is SEHNR and CDR2 is FQNEAQ (reference sequence). The CDR3 DNA is TGTGCCAGCAGCTTAGCTACAGGAGGAAGGTCCTACGAGCAGTACTTC. Residues: CASSLATGGRSYEQYF.

CDR3 sequence: CASSPDLGYGYTF. The CDR3 DNA sequence: TGTGCCAGCAGTCCCGACCTCGGTTATGGCTACACCTTC. V usage is TRBV14 and J usage is TRBJ1-2; the D is unclear. Germline CDR1 reads SGHDN; CDR2 reads FVKESK. This CDR3 comprises 13 residues. V lost 6 bases and J 5 bases, leaving 13 bases between the germline ends.

V usage is TRBV6-1 and J usage is TRBJ1-1, with D possibly matching TRBD1 (6 bases). Trimming left V 6 bases short and J 10 bases short, with 21 bases between. The CDR3 is 14 amino acids. In germline, CDR1 is MNHNS, CDR2 SASEGT. The CDR3 protein is CASRENGGGRGAFF. In nucleotides, the CDR3 is TGTGCCAGCAGAGAGAATGGAGGGGGGCGAGGAGCTTTCTTT.

As concerns this clone: Relative to the germline gene, one junction end is altered; a read error may explain this. The rearrangement joins TRBV7-7 to TRBJ2-3; 9 nucleotides line up with TRBD2. This CDR3 is 15 amino acids long. Germline V gene lookup returns CDR1 SSHAT and CDR2 FNYEAQ (reference sequence). This CDR3 is CASSPGAGGADTQYF. CDR3 DNA sequence: TGTGCTAGCAGCCCAGGAGCGGGAGGTGCGGATACGCAGTATTTT.

Of note for this clone: The junction shows a germline mismatch at one end, possibly a read error. The rearrangement uses TRBV6-2 or TRBV6-3 and TRBJ2-7, with D maybe TRBD2 (5 bases). The CDR3 runs 13 residues. Germline CDR1 is MNHEY and CDR2 is SVGEGT. The CDR3 spells CASSISGPLGVSF. The DNA of the CDR3 is TGTGCCAGCAGCATAAGCGGACCTCTAGGAGTTAGCTTC.

The chain recombines TRBV6-2 or TRBV6-3 with TRBJ1-5; no definite D call. Germline lookup yields CDR1 MNHEY and CDR2 SVGEGT. This CDR3 spans 15 amino acids. V lost 4 bases and J 6 bases, leaving 16 bases between the germline ends. CDR3 residues: CASSLTSPQSQPQHF. The CDR3 DNA is TGTGCCAGCAGTTTGACCTCACCTCAGAGTCAGCCCCAGCATTTT.

This clone was observed once. The CDR3 loop is CASTKGGRYGYTF. The CDR3 nucleotides are TGTGCCAGCACCAAAGGGGGCCGGTATGGCTACACCTTC. The chain is built from TRBV7-9 and TRBJ1-2, with TRBD1 matching over 7 bases. J lost 5 bases, V lost 7 bases, and 7 bases had no gene match. There are 13 residues in the CDR3. From germline, CDR1 is SEHNR and CDR2 FQNEAQ (reference sequence).

This clone was recorded once. In nucleotides, the CDR3 is TGTGCCAGCAGCCGACGGGGCCCGGGACAGGGAGGCACTGAAGCTTTCTTT. This gives the protein CASSRRGPGQGGTEAFF. This rearrangement joins TRBV7-9 to TRBJ1-1, with 9 bases aligning to TRBD1. V trimming: 5 bases; J trimming: 4 bases; junction bases outside the gene matches: 14. The CDR3 runs to 17 residues. Germline V CDR1 and CDR2: SEHNR, FQNEAQ (reference sequence).

For the CDR3, the DNA is TGTGCCAGCAGTCCGGGGGGACGGAATAATGAAAAACTGTTTTTT. It codes for CASSPGGRNNEKLFF. The J gene is TRBJ1-4, the V gene TRBV27; D may be TRBD1 (5 bases). Deletions cut 5 bases from V and 4 bases from J, with 14 bases between. CDR3 length: 15 residues. The V gene's germline CDR1 is MNHEY and CDR2 SMNVEV (reference sequence).

V gene TRBV20-1 combines with J gene TRBJ2-7; D remains ambiguous. Trimming took off 6 bases at V and 4 bases at J, with 7 bases between the two ends. Germline CDR1 reads DFQATT; CDR2 reads SNEGSKA (reference sequence). The CDR3 is made up of 10 amino acids. The CDR3 region is CSAEYYEQYF. The CDR3 bases are TGCAGTGCAGAGTATTACGAGCAGTACTTC.

The genes are TRBV3-1 (or the pseudogene TRBV3-2) and TRBJ1-6, with D hard to call. V lost 2 bases and J lost 5, with 10 bases in between. Germline CDR1 reads LGHDT; CDR2 reads YNNKEL (reference sequence). The CDR3 consists of 15 residues. DNA for the CDR3: TGTGCCAGCAGCCAACGGTCCGTGGATAATTCACCCCTCCACTTT. Its translation is CASSQRSVDNSPLHF.

This chain joins TRBV7-2 and TRBJ2-7; 13 bases are shared with TRBD2. The CDR3 consists of 17 residues. V trimming: 0 bases; J trimming: 0 bases; junction bases outside the gene matches: 2. Per germline, CDR1 SGHTA and CDR2 FQGNSA. The CDR3 sequence: CASSLAWTSGSSYEQYF. The DNA for the CDR3 is TGTGCCAGCAGCTTAGCTTGGACTAGCGGGAGCTCCTACGAGCAGTACTTC.